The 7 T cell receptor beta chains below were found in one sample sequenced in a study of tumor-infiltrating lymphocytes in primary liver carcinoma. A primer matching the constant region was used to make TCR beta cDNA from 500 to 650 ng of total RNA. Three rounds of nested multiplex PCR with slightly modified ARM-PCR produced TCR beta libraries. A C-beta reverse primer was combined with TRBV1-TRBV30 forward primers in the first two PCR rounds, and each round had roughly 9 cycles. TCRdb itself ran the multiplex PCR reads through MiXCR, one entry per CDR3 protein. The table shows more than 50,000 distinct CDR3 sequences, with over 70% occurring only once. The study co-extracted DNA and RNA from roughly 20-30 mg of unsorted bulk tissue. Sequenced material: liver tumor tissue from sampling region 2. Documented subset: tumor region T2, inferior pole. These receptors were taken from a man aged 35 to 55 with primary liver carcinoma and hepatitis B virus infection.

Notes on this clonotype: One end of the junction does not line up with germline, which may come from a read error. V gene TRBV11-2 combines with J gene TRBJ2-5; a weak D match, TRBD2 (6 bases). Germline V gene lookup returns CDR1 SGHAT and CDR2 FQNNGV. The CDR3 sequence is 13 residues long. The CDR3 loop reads CVSSFSGEETQYF. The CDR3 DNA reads TGTGTCAGCAGCTTCTCGGGGGAAGAGACCCAGTACTTC.

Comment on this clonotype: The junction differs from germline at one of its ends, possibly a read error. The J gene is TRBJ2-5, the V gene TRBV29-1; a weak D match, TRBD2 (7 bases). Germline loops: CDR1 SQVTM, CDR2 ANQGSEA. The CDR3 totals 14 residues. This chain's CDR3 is CSLDIGGPAETQHF. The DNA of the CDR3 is TGCAGCCTTGACATCGGGGGGCCGGCAGAGACCCAGCACTTC.

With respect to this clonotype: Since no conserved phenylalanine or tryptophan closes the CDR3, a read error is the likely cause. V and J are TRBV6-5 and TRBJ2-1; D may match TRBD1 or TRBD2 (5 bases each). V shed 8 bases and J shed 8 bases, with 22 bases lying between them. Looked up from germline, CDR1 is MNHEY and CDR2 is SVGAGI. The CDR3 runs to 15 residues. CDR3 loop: CASGTDGAQTDEQFS. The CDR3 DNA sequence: TGTGCCAGCGGGACGGACGGGGCACAGACGGATGAGCAGTTCTCC.

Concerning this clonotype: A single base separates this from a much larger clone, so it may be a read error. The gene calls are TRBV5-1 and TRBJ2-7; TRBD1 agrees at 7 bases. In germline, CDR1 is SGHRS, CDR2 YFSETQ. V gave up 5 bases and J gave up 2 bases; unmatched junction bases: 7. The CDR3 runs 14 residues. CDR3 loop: CASRWGQCAYEQYF. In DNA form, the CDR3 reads TGCGCCAGCAGGTGGGGACAGTGTGCCTACGAGCAGTACTTC.

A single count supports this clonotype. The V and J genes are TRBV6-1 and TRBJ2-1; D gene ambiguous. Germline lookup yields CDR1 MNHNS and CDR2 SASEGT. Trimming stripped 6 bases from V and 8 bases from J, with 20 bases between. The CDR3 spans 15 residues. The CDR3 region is CASRTGGAQTDEQFF. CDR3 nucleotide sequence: TGTGCCAGCAGGACGGGCGGAGCACAGACGGATGAGCAGTTCTTC.

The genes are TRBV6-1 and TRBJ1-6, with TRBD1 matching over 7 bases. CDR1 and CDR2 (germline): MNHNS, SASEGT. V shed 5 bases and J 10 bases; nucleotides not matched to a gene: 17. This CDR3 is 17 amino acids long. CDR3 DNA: TGTGCCAGCAGTACAGTGACAGGGTATAGAGAGGGATCACCCCTCCACTTT. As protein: CASSTVTGYREGSPLHF.

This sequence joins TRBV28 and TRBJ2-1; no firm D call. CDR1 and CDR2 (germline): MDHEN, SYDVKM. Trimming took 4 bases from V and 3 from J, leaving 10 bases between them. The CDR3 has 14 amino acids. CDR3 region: CASSSRASYNEQFF. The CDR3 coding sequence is TGTGCCAGCAGTTCCCGGGCTAGCTACAATGAGCAGTTCTTC.